The T cell receptor beta chain under discussion was sequenced for a study of monozygotic twins with inflammatory bowel disease (dated by TCRdb to 2018 to 2020). Background on the whole study: The complete study included 28 monozygotic twin pairs: 19 IBD-discordant Danish pairs and nine German pairs, of which four were IBD-concordant and five were IBD-discordant. Within discordant pairs, disease-associated traits were sought mainly by comparing IBD patients with their genetically identical healthy co-twins. Each individual had, on average, about 151 000 unique TCRalpha sequences and 181 000 unique TCRbeta sequences available for analysis. Summary of the overall study and its limitations: The results gave no support for a single strong signal or clonotype linked to IBD. A decrease in TCRbeta repertoire diversity, as measured by inverse Simpson index, was observed in IBD patients compared with their healthy co-twins. Compared with healthy twins, IBD patients shared fewer clonotypes with other individuals, and the difference was most pronounced in patients with signs of disease activity. Distinction between different T cell subtypes could not be achieved in the analysis. Because patients were on differing immunosuppressive treatments, the repertoires may have picked up extra background noise and inter-individual variability. Repertoire similarity did not differ between concordant and discordant twins, which could be due to limited statistical power.

Remarks on this clonotype: What antigen it recognizes has not been identified.

The germline V gene yields SGHTA for CDR1 and FQGNSA for CDR2. The CDR3 contains 14 residues, cysteine and phenylalanine counted. No nucleotide data were recorded. From each donor, a roughly 2.6 ml peripheral blood sample was collected into PAXgene tubes and stored at -80 degrees C. Without T cell sorting, total RNA was isolated from whole blood using the PAXgene blood miRNA kit on an automated QIAcube. Deep TCRalpha and TCRbeta repertoire profiling with unique molecular barcoding was performed on peripheral blood of monozygotic twin pairs concordant or discordant for inflammatory bowel disease. For every twin pair, smoking habits were documented, and each individual was categorised as a current, former or never smoker. To prepare the library, 5' RACE was applied. For each TCR library, approximately 3,700 ng of total RNA was used. For each sample, cDNA was synthesized in eight separate reactions using SMARTScribe reverse transcriptase. During cDNA synthesis, unique molecular identifiers containing a 6-nucleotide sample barcode were introduced by template switching. TCRalpha and TCRbeta cDNA was amplified in two nested PCRs of roughly 17 and 9 cycles, and bead purification was carried out after each PCR. Before amplification, the cDNA was treated with uracil DNA-glycosylase and purified using the QIAquick PCR purification kit. In the second PCR, Illumina TruSeq-compatible adapters and sample-specific barcodes were added. TapeStation and Qubit were used to check library quality and concentration, and 5 to 5.5 ng of each library was pooled. The pooled libraries were sequenced with 2 x 100 bp reads and custom sequencing primers on an Illumina HiSeq2500 single-index Rapid Run. In the original analysis: UMI-based consensus assembly with MiGEC version 1.2.6 was used to correct PCR and sequencing errors. MiXCR version 2.1.1 was used to carry out V(D)J alignment, clonotype assembly and CDR3 extraction. To normalise gene usage, clonotype sharing and MAIT/NKT TCR abundance, the analysis used the top 1000, 10 000 and 20 000 clonotypes per sample. Diversity was computed as the inverse Simpson index with the vegan R package after downsampling to 27 000 UMIs. Paired Mann-Whitney U tests were applied to discordant twin pairs, and Benjamini-Hochberg correction was used for multiple testing. Based on TCRdb reprocessing of the reads, there is one entry per CDR3 protein sequence, and DNA is missing. TCRdb, not the authors, supplied the V and J calls. The sample's own table lists about 140,000 distinct CDR3 sequences. 2.4% of the sample lies in the top ten.

The rearrangement combines TRBV7-2 with TRBJ2-5; TCRdb's assignment of TRBD1 cannot be checked, as there is no DNA. The sequenced sample consisted of blood. This TCR came from a human donor with ulcerative colitis or Crohn's disease, or a healthy co-twin of an affected twin (not recorded which). The CDR3 protein sequence reads: CASTLAGGLETQYF. Reference TRBV7-2 and TRBJ2-5 proteins supply the regions before and after the CDR3; the full variable domain is: GAGVSQSPSNKVTEKGKDVELRCDPISGHTALYWYRQSLGQGLEFLIYFQGNSAPDKSGLPSDRFSAERTGGSVSTLTIQRTQQEDSAVYLCASTLAGGLETQYFGPGTRLLVL.